The T cell receptor (beta chain) described here comes from a study of T cell responses to AZD1222 COVID-19 vaccine. Study findings and constraints: With dominance at 160-218 and 743-854, vaccine-associated CD4 TCRs spanned spike. Baseline antibody screening turned up just six or seven seropositive AZD1222 recipients.

Data came from immunoSEQ multiplex PCR; TCRdb stores just in-frame clones and leaves some out. The table records some 150,000 clones, over 85% of them present only once. J was trimmed by 8 bases and V by 1 base; bases with no gene match: 8. The CDR3 length is 16 residues. Germline V gene data show CDR1 as SGHTA and CDR2 as FQGTGA. Note on this clone: The antigen is unknown.

The J gene is TRBJ2-1, the V gene TRBV7-3; 10 nucleotides match TRBD2. This TCR was recovered from an adult who received the AZD1222 COVID-19 vaccine. The sequences come from peripheral blood, collected 28 days after the second AZD1222 dose. This CDR3 is CASSLMPSGSLDEQFF. CDR3 DNA sequence: TGTGCCAGCAGCTTAATGCCTAGCGGGAGTTTGGATGAGCAGTTCTTC.